Presented here are 22 T cell receptor beta chains from one specimen sequenced in a study of cytomegalovirus exposure and HLA in healthy donors. 13 Jbeta primers and 60 Vbeta primers were used for the PCR. Profiled with immunoSEQ multiplex PCR; TCRdb holds only in-frame clones, not every one. Here the sample spans about 89,000 clones, around 74% being singletons. The specimen sequenced was PBMCs. These receptor sequences come from a man aged 25-45 years in good health and CMV-seropositive.

This clone was recorded a few times. The gene calls are TRBV4-3 and TRBJ1-4; possibly TRBD1 for D (5 bases). Germline CDR1 reads LGHNA; CDR2 reads YSLEER. The length of the CDR3 is 22 residues. Trimming removed 0 bases at V and 4 bases at J, with 30 bases between. In DNA form, the CDR3 reads TGCGCCAGCAGCCAAGAAGGCGTTATGGGGCTGACAGAACAGGTCCTTAATGAAAAACTGTTTTTT. It is translated as CASSQEGVMGLTEQVLNEKLFF.

The chain recombines TRBV19 with TRBJ1-5, with D tentatively TRBD1 (6 bases). Trimming cost V 7 bases and J 7 bases, with 17 bases left between them. Germline CDR1 reads LNHDA; CDR2 reads SQIVND (reference sequence). The CDR3 is 14 amino acids. The CDR3 DNA reads TGTGCCAGTAAAGTACAGGGCAACGTGCAGCCCCAGCATTTT. It codes for CASKVQGNVQPQHF.

V usage is TRBV6-6 and J usage is TRBJ1-3, with 7 bases identical to TRBD1. Germline loops: CDR1 MNHNY, CDR2 SVGAGI (reference sequence). This CDR3 comprises 14 residues. The ends lost 6 bases at V and 4 bases at J; junction bases unmatched: 6. CDR3 nucleotide sequence: TGTGCCAGCAGGGACGACAGGGTAGGAAACACCATATATTTT. Translated: CASRDDRVGNTIYF.

This chain uses TRBV2 with TRBJ2-2; 9 nucleotides agree with TRBD1. The CDR3 totals 14 residues. Germline V gene sequence: CDR1 SNHLY, CDR2 FYNNEI. V trimming: 9 bases; J trimming: 0 bases; junction bases outside the gene matches: 2. In DNA form, the CDR3 reads TGTGCCAGGGGACAGGGCGCGAACACCGGGGAGCTGTTTTTT. Translation gives CARGQGANTGELFF.

This clone was recorded a few times. The rearrangement links TRBV5-6 to TRBJ1-1, with D perhaps TRBD1 (5 bases). The CDR3 is made up of 14 amino acids. V was pared by 4 bases and J by 0 bases, with 10 bases between. Per the germline V gene, CDR1 is SGHDT and CDR2 is YYEEEE. The CDR3, as DNA: TGTGCCAGCAGCCAGGGACTCGTGAACACTGAAGCTTTCTTT. Amino acids: CASSQGLVNTEAFF.

The chain links TRBV27 to TRBJ2-5; unclear D gene. The J call is in doubt because the DNA end fits TRBJ2-7 better. This CDR3 spans 14 amino acids. Germline-derived CDR1 and CDR2 are MNHEY and SMNVEV (reference sequence). The CDR3 DNA follows: TGTGCCAGCAGTTTATCGGGTCGGAACTACGAGCAGTACTTC. This encodes CASSLSGRNYEQYF.

CDR3 residues: CASTTDRWARGEKLFF. In DNA, the CDR3 is TGTGCCAGCACCACCGACAGGTGGGCCAGGGGTGAAAAACTGTTTTTT. The chain employs TRBV21-1 and TRBJ1-4; TRBD1 was called by the table and not checked on the DNA. TRBV21-1 is given as a pseudogene. The length of the CDR3 is 16 residues.

The rearrangement uses TRBV5-4 and TRBJ1-1, with TRBD1 matching 9 bases. The CDR3 runs 14 residues. CDR1 is SGHNT, CDR2 YYREEE, per germline (reference sequence). The V gene end was trimmed by 4 bases and the J gene end by 4 bases; junction bases not matched to a gene: 5. The CDR3 DNA is TGTGCCAGCAGCCCCCGGGACAGGGTCACTGAAGCTTTCTTT. It translates to CASSPRDRVTEAFF.

The count of this clone is one. This sequence joins TRBV7-6 and TRBJ2-7, with 7 bases matching TRBD1. The CDR3 has 15 amino acids. V trimming: 0 bases; J trimming: 6 bases; junction bases outside the gene matches: 8. Per the germline V gene, CDR1 is SGHVS and CDR2 is FNYEAQ. The DNA of the CDR3 is TGTGCCAGCAGCTTAGCACCAGGGACAGCTCTCGAGCAGTACTTC. Its protein is CASSLAPGTALEQYF.

The V gene is TRBV4-3, the J gene TRBJ1-2; D might be TRBD1 (5 bases). Trimming pared 0 bases from V and 4 bases from J, leaving 15 bases between. Germline V gene sequence: CDR1 LGHNA, CDR2 YSLEER. CDR3 length equals 16 residues. CDR3 nucleotides: TGCGCCAGCAGCCAAGAACTCCCAGGGTCCGGCTATGGCTACACCTTC. It yields the protein CASSQELPGSGYGYTF.

J is TRBJ2-6 and V is TRBV28; 7 bases are shared with TRBD1. The CDR3 contains 15 residues. Germline V gene lookup returns CDR1 MDHEN and CDR2 SYDVKM. With 5 bases clipped from V and 3 bases from J, the junction kept 4 bases outside the gene matches. CDR3 amino acids: CASSKTGVGANVLTF. In DNA, the CDR3 is TGTGCCAGCAGTAAAACAGGGGTTGGGGCCAACGTCCTGACTTTC.

The rearrangement uses TRBV7-2 and TRBJ1-1; D call uncertain. CDR1 is SGHTA, CDR2 FQGNSA, per germline. V shed 0 bases and J shed 2 bases, with 10 bases lying between them. The CDR3 spans 15 residues. In DNA, the CDR3 is TGTGCCAGCAGCTTAGCCGCCACGAGCAACACTGAAGCTTTCTTT. Protein product: CASSLAATSNTEAFF.

The chain combines TRBV28 with TRBJ2-7; 8 bases are a match to TRBD1. V was clipped by 3 bases and J by 0 bases; unmatched bases: 4. CDR3 length equals 15 residues. Germline loops: CDR1 MDHEN, CDR2 SYDVKM. Here the CDR3 reads CASSLGQVSSYEQYF. The CDR3 DNA is TGTGCCAGCAGTTTGGGACAGGTGAGCTCCTACGAGCAGTACTTC. Complete variable domain (other parts from reference TRBV28 and TRBJ2-7): DVKVTQSSRYLVKRTGEKVFLECVQDMDHENMFWYRQDPGLGLRLIYFSYDVKMKEKGDIPEGYSVSREKKERFSLILESASTNQTSMYLCASSLGQVSSYEQYFGPGTRLTVT.

The gene calls are TRBV30 and TRBJ2-5; D might be TRBD2 (6 bases). V dropped 2 bases and J dropped 11 bases, with 24 bases sitting between them. The CDR3 has 15 residues. Germline assignment: CDR1 GTSNPN and CDR2 SVGIG (reference sequence). The CDR3 protein is CAWSRPGTGGGEQYF. Written as DNA, the CDR3 is TGTGCCTGGAGTCGCCCCGGGACTGGGGGTGGTGAGCAGTACTTC.

This chain uses TRBV9 with TRBJ2-7, with 8 bases that match TRBD1. Trimming at V came to 0 bases and at J to 3 bases, leaving 2 bases not matched to a gene. The CDR3 runs 14 residues. Per the germline V gene, CDR1 is SGDLS and CDR2 is YYNGEE. The CDR3 spells CASSVAGQGYEQYF. The DNA for the CDR3 is TGTGCCAGCAGCGTAGCAGGACAGGGCTACGAGCAGTACTTC.

CDR3 loop: CAWSGLTYEQYF. The CDR3 DNA reads TGTGCCTGGAGTGGACTGACCTACGAGCAGTACTTC. The rearrangement links TRBV30 to TRBJ2-7, with unresolved D. The V and J ends lost 1 base and 2 bases respectively, with 6 bases between them. The CDR3 consists of 12 residues. Looked up from germline, CDR1 is GTSNPN and CDR2 is SVGIG (reference sequence).

The chain has TRBV4-2 and TRBJ2-5, with 7 bases that match TRBD2. The CDR3 runs to 14 residues. V trimming: 5 bases; J trimming: 5 bases; junction bases outside the gene matches: 8. Germline CDR1 reads LGHNA; CDR2 reads YNFKEQ. In DNA, the CDR3 is TGTGCCAGCAGCGTCAGCGGGGTCAAGGAGACCCAGTACTTC. Residues: CASSVSGVKETQYF.

This clone was detected only once. V and J are TRBV7-9 and TRBJ2-3; D is uncertain. V was cut by 4 bases and J by 6 bases, with 5 bases left in between. Germline V gene data show CDR1 as SEHNR and CDR2 as FQNEAQ (reference sequence). The CDR3 spans 11 residues. The CDR3 loop is CASSSRDTQYF. CDR3 in DNA: TGTGCCAGCAGCTCTAGGGATACGCAGTATTTT.

The chain uses TRBV11-2 and TRBJ2-7; 9 bases map to TRBD1. V lost 5 bases and J lost 0; bases outside the gene matches: 8. The CDR3 is 16 amino acids. Germline-derived CDR1 and CDR2 are SGHAT and FQNNGV. CDR3 coding DNA: TGTGCCAGCAGCAGAGACGACAGGGGGAACTCCTACGAGCAGTACTTC. Translating it yields CASSRDDRGNSYEQYF.

The gene calls are TRBV7-3 and TRBJ1-4, with a tentative D call TRBD1 (5 bases). Germline V gene lookup returns CDR1 SGHTA and CDR2 FQGTGA. V lost 0 bases and J lost 8, with 13 bases in between. This CDR3 is 15 amino acids long. CDR3 sequence reads: CASSLTRQGEEKLFF. CDR3 DNA sequence: TGTGCCAGCAGCTTAACGAGGCAGGGTGAGGAAAAACTGTTTTTT.

The chain is built from TRBV27 and TRBJ2-3; TRBD2 is a possible D gene (5 bases). The V gene lost 6 bases and the J gene lost 2 bases, with 21 bases spanning the gap. The germline V gene encodes CDR1 MNHEY and CDR2 SMNVEV (reference sequence). This CDR3 contains 17 residues. The CDR3 nucleotides read TGTGCCAGCAGCCCGCGGGTCTCAGCTTGGTCCACAGATACGCAGTATTTT. Protein: CASSPRVSAWSTDTQYF.

The J gene is TRBJ2-7, the V gene TRBV5-1, with 8 bases aligning to TRBD1. The germline CDR1 and CDR2 sequences are SGHRS and YFSETQ. CDR3 length: 16 residues. The J segment lost 2 bases and the V segment lost 0 bases, leaving 7 bases of the junction unmatched. The CDR3 DNA follows: TGCGCCAGCAGCTTGGCAACAGGGGGTCCCGCCTACGAGCAGTACTTC. This sequence encodes CASSLATGGPAYEQYF.